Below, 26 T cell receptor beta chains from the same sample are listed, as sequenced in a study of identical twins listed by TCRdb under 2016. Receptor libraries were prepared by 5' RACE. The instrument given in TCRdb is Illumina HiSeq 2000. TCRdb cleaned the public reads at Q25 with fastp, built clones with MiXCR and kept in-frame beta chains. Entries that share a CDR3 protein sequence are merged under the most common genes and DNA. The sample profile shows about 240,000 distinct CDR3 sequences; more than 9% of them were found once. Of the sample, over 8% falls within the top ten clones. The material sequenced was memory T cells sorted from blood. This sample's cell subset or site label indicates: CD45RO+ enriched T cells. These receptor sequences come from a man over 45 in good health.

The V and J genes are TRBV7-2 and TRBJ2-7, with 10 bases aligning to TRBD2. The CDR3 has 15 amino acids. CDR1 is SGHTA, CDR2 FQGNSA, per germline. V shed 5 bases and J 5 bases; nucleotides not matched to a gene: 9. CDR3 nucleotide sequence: TGTGCCAGCAGCCTACCGGGACTAGCGAGAAACGAGCAGTACTTC. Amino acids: CASSLPGLARNEQYF.

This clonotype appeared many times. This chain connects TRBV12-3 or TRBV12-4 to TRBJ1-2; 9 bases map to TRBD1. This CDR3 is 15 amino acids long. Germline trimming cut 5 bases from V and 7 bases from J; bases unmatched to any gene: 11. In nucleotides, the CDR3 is TGTGCCAGCAGTCTGTGGGACAGGGAAGGGGGTGGCTACACCTTC. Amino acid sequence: CASSLWDREGGGYTF.

CDR3 in DNA: TGCGCCAACCCACACCTGGGGGGGGCTGGAAACACCATATATTTT. Translating gives CANPHLGGAGNTIYF. This chain connects TRBV4-3 to TRBJ1-3; D is possibly TRBD1 (5 bases). CDR1 and CDR2 from the germline V gene are LGHNA and YSLEER. V was trimmed by 10 bases and J by 2 bases, leaving 18 bases between them. The CDR3 consists of 15 residues.

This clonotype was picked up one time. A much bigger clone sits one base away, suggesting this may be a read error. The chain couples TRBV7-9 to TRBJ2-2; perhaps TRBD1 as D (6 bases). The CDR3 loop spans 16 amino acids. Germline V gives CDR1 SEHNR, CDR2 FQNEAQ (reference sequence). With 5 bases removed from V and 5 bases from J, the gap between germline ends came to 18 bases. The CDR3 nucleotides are TGTGCCAGCAGCCCCCGGGACAAGGGGAATACCGGGGAGCTGTTTTTT. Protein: CASSPRDKGNTGELFF.

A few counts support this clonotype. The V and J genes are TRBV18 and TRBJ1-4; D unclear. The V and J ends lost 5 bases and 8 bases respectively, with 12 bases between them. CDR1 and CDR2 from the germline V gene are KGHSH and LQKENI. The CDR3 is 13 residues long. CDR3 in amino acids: CASSIVEGEKLFF. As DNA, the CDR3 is TGTGCCAGCTCAATCGTGGAAGGGGAAAAACTGTTTTTT.

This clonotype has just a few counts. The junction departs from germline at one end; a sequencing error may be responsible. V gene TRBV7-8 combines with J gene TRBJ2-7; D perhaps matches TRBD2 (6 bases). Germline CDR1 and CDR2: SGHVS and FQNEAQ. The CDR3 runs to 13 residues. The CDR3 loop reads CASNLGGTYEQYF. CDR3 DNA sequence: TGTGCCAGCAACTTAGGAGGGACCTACGAGCAGTACTTC. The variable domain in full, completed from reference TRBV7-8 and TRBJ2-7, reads GAGVSQSPRYKVAKRGQDVALRCDPISGHVSLFWYQQALGQGPEFLTYFQNEAQLDKSGLPSDRFFAERPEGSVSTLKIQRTQQEDSAVYLCASNLGGTYEQYFGPGTRLTVT.

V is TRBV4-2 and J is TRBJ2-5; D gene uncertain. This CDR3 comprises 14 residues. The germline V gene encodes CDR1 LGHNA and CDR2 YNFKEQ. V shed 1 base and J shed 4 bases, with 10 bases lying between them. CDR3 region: CASSQVTLGETQYF. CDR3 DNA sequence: TGTGCCAGCAGCCAAGTAACGCTGGGAGAGACCCAGTACTTC.

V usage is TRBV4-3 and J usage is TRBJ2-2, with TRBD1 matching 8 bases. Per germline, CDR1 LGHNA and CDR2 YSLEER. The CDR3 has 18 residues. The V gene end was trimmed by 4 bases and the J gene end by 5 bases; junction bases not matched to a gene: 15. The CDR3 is CASSREQDSGGRTGELFF. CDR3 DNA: TGCGCCAGCAGCCGAGAGCAAGATTCAGGGGGCAGGACCGGGGAGCTGTTTTTT.

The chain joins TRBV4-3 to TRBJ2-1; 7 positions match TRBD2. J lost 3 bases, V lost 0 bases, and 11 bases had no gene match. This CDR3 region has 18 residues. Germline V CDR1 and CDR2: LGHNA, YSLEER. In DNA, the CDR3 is TGCGCCAGCAGCCAAGAACCCCTGGGAGCGGGACTCTACAATGAGCAGTTCTTC. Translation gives CASSQEPLGAGLYNEQFF.

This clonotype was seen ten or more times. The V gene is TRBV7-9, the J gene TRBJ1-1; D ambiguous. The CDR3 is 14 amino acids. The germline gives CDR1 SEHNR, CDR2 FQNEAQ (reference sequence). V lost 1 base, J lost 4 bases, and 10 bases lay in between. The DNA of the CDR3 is TGTGCCAGCAGCTTAGAAGGATTCCGCACTGAAGCTTTCTTT. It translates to CASSLEGFRTEAFF.

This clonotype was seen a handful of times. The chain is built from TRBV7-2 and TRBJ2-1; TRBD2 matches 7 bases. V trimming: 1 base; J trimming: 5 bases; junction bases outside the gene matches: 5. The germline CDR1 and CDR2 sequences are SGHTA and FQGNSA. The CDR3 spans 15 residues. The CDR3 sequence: CASSLGLLANNEQFF. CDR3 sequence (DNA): TGTGCCAGCAGCTTAGGTTTACTAGCGAACAATGAGCAGTTCTTC.

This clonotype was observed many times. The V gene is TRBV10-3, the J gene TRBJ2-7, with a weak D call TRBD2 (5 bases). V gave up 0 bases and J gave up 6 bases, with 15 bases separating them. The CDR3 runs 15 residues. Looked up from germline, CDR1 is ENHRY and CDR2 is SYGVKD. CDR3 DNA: TGTGCCATCAGTGAGTCGACTACGATATGGGGCGAGCAGTACTTC. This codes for CAISESTTIWGEQYF.

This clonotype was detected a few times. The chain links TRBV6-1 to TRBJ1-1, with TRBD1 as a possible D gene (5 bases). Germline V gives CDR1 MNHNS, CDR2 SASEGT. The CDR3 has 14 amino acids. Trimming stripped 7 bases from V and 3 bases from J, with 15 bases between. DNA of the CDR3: TGTGCCAGCACGCCCCGCAGGGTCTACACTGAAGCTTTCTTT. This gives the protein CASTPRRVYTEAFF.

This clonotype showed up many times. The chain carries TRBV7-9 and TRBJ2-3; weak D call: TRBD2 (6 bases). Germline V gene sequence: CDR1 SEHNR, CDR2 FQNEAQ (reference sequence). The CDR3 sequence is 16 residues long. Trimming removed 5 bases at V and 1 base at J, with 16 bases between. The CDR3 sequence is CASSNPLARGTDTQYF. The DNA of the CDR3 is TGTGCCAGCAGCAACCCCCTAGCGAGAGGCACAGATACGCAGTATTTT.

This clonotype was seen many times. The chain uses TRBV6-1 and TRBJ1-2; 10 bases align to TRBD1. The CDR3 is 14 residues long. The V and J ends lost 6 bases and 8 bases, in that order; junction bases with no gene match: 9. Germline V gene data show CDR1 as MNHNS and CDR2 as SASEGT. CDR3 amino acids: CASSSGTGAWGYTF. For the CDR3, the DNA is TGTGCCAGCAGCTCCGGGACAGGGGCTTGGGGCTACACCTTC.

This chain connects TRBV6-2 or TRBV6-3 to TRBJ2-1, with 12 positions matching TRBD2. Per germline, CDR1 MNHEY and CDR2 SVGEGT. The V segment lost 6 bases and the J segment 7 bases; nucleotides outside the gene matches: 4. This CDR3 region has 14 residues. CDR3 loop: CASRLAGGPNEQFF. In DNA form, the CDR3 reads TGTGCCAGCAGGCTAGCGGGAGGGCCGAATGAGCAGTTCTTC.

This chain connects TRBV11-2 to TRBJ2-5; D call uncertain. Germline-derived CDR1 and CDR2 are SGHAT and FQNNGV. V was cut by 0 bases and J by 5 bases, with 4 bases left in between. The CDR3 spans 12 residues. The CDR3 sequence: CASSLDLETQYF. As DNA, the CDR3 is TGTGCCAGCAGCTTAGATCTGGAGACCCAGTACTTC. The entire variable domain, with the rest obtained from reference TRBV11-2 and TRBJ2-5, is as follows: EAGVAQSPRYKIIEKRQSVAFWCNPISGHATLYWYQQILGQGPKLLIQFQNNGVVDDSQLPKDRFSAERLKGVDSTLKIQPAKLEDSAVYLCASSLDLETQYFGPGTRLLVL.

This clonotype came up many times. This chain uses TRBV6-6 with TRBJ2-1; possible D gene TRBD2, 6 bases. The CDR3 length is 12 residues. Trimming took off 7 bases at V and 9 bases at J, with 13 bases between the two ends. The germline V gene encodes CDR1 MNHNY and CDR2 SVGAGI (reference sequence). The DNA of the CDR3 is TGTGCCAGCACCACAACCGGGGGTGAGCAGTTCTTC. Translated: CASTTTGGEQFF.

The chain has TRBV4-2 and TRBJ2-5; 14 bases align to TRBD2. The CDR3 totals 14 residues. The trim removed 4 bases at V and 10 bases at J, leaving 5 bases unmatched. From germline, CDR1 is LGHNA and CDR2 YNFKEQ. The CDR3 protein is CASSLGLAGGDQYF. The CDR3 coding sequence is TGTGCCAGCAGCCTTGGACTAGCGGGAGGCGACCAGTACTTC.

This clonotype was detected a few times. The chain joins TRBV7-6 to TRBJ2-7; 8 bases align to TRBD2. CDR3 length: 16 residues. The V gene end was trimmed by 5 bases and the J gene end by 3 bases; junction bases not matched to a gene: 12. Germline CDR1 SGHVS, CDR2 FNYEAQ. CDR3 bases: TGTGCCAGCAGCCCCAGGACCGGGGGGGTGGACTACGAGCAGTACTTC. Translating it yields CASSPRTGGVDYEQYF.

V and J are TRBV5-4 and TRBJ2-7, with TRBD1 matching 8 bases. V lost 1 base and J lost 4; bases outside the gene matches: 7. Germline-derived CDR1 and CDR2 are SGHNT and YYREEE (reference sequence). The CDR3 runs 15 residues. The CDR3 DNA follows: TGTGCCAGCAGCTTGAAGGGACAGGCATTATACGAGCAGTACTTC. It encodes CASSLKGQALYEQYF.

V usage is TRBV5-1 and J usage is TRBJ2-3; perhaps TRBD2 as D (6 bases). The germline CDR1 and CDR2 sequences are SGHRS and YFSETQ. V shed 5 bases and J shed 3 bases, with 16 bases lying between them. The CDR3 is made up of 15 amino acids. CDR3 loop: CASSISGQETDTQYF. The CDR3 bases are TGCGCCAGCAGTATAAGCGGGCAGGAGACAGATACGCAGTATTTT.

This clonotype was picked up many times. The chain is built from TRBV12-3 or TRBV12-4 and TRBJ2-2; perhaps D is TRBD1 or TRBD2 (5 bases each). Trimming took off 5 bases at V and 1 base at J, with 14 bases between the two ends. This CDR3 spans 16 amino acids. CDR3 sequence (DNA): TGTGCCAGCAGTCTCCGTGTTGGGGGGAACACCGGGGAGCTGTTTTTT. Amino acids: CASSLRVGGNTGELFF.

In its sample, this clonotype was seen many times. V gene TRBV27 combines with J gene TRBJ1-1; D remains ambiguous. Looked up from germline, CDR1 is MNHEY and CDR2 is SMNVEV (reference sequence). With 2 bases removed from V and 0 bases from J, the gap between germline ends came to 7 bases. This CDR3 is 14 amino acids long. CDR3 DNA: TGTGCCAGCAGTTTACAGAATATGAACACTGAAGCTTTCTTT. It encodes CASSLQNMNTEAFF.

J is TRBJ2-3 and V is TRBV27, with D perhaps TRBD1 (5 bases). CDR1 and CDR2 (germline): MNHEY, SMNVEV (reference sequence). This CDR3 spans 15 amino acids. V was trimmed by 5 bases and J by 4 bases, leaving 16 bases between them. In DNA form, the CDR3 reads TGTGCCAGCAGTGCAGAAGGGCTAGGGGCAGATACGCAGTATTTT. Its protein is CASSAEGLGADTQYF.

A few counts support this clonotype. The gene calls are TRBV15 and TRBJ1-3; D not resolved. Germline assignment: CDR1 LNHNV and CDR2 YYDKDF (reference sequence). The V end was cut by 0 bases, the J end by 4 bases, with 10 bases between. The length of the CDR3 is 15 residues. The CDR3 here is CATSRDGRHGNTIYF. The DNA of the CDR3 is TGTGCCACCAGCAGAGATGGGCGACACGGAAACACCATATATTTT.